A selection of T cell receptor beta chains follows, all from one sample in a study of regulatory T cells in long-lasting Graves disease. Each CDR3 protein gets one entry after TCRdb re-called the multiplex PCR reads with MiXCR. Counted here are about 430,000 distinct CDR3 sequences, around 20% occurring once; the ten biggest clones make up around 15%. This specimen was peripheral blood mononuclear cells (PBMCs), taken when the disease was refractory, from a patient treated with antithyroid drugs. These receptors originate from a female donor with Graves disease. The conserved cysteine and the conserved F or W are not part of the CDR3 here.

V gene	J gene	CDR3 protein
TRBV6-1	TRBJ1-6	ASTPSRGSSPLH
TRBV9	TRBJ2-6	ASSVVRTGGSGANVLT
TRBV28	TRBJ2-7	ASSPRGRFYEQY
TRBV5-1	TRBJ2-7	ASSLGLAVAYEQY
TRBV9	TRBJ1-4	ARRGGTGVEKLF
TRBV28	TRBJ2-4	ASITGRRGEAKNIQY
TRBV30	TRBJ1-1	AWSGRTGDTEAF
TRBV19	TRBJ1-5	ASSIDGGGHQPQH
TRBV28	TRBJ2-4	ASGQNIQY
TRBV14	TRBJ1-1	ASSQDWGDTEAF
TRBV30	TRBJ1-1	AWRPGTGKTEAF
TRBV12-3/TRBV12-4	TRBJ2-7	ASSPSSGEQY
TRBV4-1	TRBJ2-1	ASSQPSGDEQF
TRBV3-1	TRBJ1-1	ASSRTGGNTEAF
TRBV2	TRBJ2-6	ASSEGQVGANVLT
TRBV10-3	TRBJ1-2	AISESGDRETHNYGYT
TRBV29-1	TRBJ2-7	SVVAGGSYEQY
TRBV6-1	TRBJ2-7	ASSEPPSGRFNEQY
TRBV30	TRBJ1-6	ASTDREDSPLH
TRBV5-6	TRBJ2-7	ASSLATGVFREQY
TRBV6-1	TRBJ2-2	ASLRHWGEETGELF
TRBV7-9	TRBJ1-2	AGSGAGTYYGYT
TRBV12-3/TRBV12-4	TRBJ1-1	ASTQGGYTEAF
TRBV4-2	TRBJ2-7	ASSPGQGRSDSYEQY
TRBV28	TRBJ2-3	ASRFTPGLTDTQY
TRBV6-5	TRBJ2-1	ASSYLLGVGNEQF